This TCR beta chain stems from a study of Ad26.COV2.S vaccination and SARS-CoV-2 variants (dated by TCRdb to the early 2020s). For the study in its entirety: Vaccine-arm donors came from COV1001, a multicentre, randomized, double-blind, placebo-controlled phase I-IIa trial of Ad26.COV2.S in healthy adults. Ad26.COV2.S was given intramuscularly at 5x10^10 or 1x10^11 viral particles, as a single shot or as two shots 56 days apart. TCRbeta repertoire sequencing was used to assess the specificity and breadth of SARS-CoV-2-reactive T cell receptors after Ad26.COV2.S vaccination. A total of 32 samples were included in the TCR-sequenced set, comprising roughly 19 Ad26.COV2.S vaccine recipients, 5 placebo recipients and 8 SARS-CoV-2 convalescent individuals. Trial participants were randomized into five groups of five: low-dose or high-dose Ad26.COV2.S given once or twice, or placebo on both occasions. Throughout the experiments and outcome assessment, investigators stayed blinded to trial group allocation.

The immunoSEQ Assay was used to sequence TCRbeta CDR3 regions. After extraction, genomic DNA underwent amplification by bias-controlled multiplex PCR, followed by high-throughput sequencing. Turning to the authors' computational methods: To quantify the absolute abundance of every unique TCRbeta CDR3 region, sequences were collapsed and filtered. T cell fraction was estimated by normalization of TCRbeta template counts to usable DNA, with usable DNA being measured through amplification of reference genes present in all nucleated cells. Repertoire TCRs were annotated as SARS-CoV-2-specific when V gene, CDR3 amino acid sequence and J gene were exactly matched to a known reactive TCR set. The reference SARS-CoV-2 TCR set was obtained from MIRA and was filtered for enrichment in COVID-19-positive ImmuneCODE repertoires, whereby public or cross-reactive TCRs were removed. Drawing on the MIRA antigens, annotated TCRs were analysed further at the level of specific ORF or position within ORF. Breadth was defined as the number of annotated unique rearrangements divided by the total number of unique productive rearrangements, and depth was defined as the summed frequency of the annotated unique rearrangements. Two-sided Wilcoxon rank-sum tests were used to compare TCR breadth between groups. Sourced from immuneACCESS, this table was stored by TCRdb with only in-frame sequences that have V and J called. A share of the clones is absent; for the studies checked, an unresolved V gene accounts for under half, and the remainder has no known explanation. The DNA was the basis for D and trimming; V, J and clone size are from that table. For this sample there are fewer than 800,000 clones; more than 80% appear just once. The biggest ten clones account for nearly 1.5% of the sample.

Taken with the paper, the label for treatment or condition translates to: some 19 received Ad26.COV2.S at low or high dose, single or two shots; about five received placebo; per-sample allocation not given. For vaccine and placebo recipients, repertoires were sequenced using samples collected on day 63 after the first injection. Cohort 1b enrolled 20 to 30 adults aged 18-55 years at a single site in Boston, USA, between 29 July and 7 August 2020. Ad26.COV2.S was a replication-incompetent adenovirus type 26 vector expressing a prefusion-stabilized SARS-CoV-2 spike protein from the original Wuhan strain. Counted from cysteine to phenylalanine, this CDR3 has 12 amino acids. The entry retains the CDR3 DNA only, 36 bases that are in frame from base 1. CDR1 and CDR2, per the germline V gene, are SNHLY and FYNNEI. V was cut back by 7 bases and J by 4 bases, leaving a gap of 10 bases between them. Remarks on this clone: The clone's antigen remains unknown. It has no much larger one-base neighbor in the sample; base qualities were not kept.

Points the paper makes about the study in general: The authors noted that the TCR breadth and depth analyses may have underestimated total T cell responses. Compared with placebo recipients, Ad26.COV2.S recipients showed higher spike-specific TCR breadth (P = 0.0014). The study was not powered for comparison of responses between vaccine doses or regimens. After vaccination, spike-specific CD8+ and CD4+ T cell responses were reported to show substantial breadth. Comparable non-spike TCR breadth was observed between vaccine and placebo recipients, consistent with only spike being contained in the vaccine.

The clonotype originates from a person between 18 and 59 years old who received the Ad26.COV2.S COVID-19 vaccine or a placebo. The sequenced sample was peripheral blood, obtained in a trial of Ad26.COV2.S vaccine versus placebo. The chain is made from TRBV2 and TRBJ1-2; 5 matching bases give a weak D call of TRBD1. For the CDR3, the sequence is CASTAGVYGYTF. The DNA reads as follows: TGTGCCAGCACGGCGGGGGTCTATGGCTACACCTTC.